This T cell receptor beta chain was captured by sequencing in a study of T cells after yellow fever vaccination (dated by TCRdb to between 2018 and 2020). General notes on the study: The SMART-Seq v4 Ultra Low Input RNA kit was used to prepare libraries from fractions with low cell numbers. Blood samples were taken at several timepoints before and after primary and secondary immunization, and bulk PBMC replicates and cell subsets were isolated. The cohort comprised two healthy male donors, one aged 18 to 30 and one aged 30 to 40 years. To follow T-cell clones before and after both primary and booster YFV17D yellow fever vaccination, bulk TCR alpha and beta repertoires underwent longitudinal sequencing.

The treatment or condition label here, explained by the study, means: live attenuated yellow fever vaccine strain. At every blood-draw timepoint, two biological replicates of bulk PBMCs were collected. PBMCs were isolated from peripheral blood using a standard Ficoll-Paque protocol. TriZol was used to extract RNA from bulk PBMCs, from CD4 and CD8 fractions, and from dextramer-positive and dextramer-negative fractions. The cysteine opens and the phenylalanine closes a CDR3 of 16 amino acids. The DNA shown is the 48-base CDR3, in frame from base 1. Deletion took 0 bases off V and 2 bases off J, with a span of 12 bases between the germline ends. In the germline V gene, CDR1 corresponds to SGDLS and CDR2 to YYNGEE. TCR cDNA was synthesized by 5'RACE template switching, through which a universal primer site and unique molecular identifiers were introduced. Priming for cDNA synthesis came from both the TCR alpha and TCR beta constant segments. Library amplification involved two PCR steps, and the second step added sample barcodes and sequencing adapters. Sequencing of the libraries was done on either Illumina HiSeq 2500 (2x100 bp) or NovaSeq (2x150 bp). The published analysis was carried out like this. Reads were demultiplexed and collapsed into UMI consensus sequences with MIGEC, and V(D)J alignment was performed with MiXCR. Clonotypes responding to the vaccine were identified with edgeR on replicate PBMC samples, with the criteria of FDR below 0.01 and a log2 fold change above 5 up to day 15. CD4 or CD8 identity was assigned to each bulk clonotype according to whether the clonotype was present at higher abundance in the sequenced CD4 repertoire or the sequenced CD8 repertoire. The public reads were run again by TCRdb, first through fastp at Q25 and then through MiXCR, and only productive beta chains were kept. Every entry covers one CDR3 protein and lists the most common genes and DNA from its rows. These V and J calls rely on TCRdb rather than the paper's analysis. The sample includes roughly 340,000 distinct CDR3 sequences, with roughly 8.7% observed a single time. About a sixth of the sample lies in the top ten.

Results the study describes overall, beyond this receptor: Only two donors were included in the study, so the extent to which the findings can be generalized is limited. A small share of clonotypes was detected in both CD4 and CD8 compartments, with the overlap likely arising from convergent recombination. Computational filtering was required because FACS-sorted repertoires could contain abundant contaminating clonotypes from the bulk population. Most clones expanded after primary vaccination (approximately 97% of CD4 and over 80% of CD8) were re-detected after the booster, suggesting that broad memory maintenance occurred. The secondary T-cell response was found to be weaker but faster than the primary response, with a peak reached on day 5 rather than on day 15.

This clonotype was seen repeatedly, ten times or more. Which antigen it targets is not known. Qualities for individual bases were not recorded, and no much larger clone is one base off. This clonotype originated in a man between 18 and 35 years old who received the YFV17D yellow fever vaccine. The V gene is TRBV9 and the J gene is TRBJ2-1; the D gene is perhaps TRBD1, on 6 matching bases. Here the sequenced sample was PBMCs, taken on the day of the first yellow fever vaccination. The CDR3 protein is CASSVVTGSTYNEQFF. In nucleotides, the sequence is TGTGCCAGCAGCGTAGTTACAGGGTCGACCTACAATGAGCAGTTCTTC. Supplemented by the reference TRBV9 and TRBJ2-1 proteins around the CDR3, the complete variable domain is DSGVTQTPKHLITATGQRVTLRCSPRSGDLSVYWYQQSLDQGLQFLIQYYNGEERAKGNILERFSAQQFPDLHSELNLSSLELGDSALYFCASSVVTGSTYNEQFFGPGTRLTVL.